This passage covers 8 T cell receptor beta chains from one sample sequenced in a study of blood T cell repertoires in COVID-19. The method was immunoSEQ multiplex PCR; TCRdb's version includes in-frame clones alone and lacks a portion of them. The table lists almost 350,000 clones, around 90% of them singletons. The specimen sequenced was peripheral blood. The receptors were sampled from a woman aged 60-75 years with COVID-19, enrolled during active disease.

The gene calls are TRBV6-6 and TRBJ2-1, with TRBD2 identical over 10 bases. Germline CDR1 MNHNY, CDR2 SVGAGI (reference sequence). The CDR3 length is 16 residues. After removal of 6 bases from V and 8 bases from J, the junction contained 13 bases not matched to a gene. This CDR3 is CASRSHSGGAIDEQFF. The CDR3 bases are TGTGCCAGCAGGTCCCACAGCGGGGGGGCCATCGATGAGCAGTTCTTC.

V is TRBV5-1 and J is TRBJ2-7; 7 bases line up with TRBD1. This CDR3 is 13 amino acids long. The V and J ends lost 4 bases and 5 bases, in that order; junction bases with no gene match: 6. CDR1 is SGHRS, CDR2 YFSETQ, per germline. CDR3 amino acids: CASSPGDSDEQYF. The CDR3 DNA is TGCGCCAGCAGCCCCGGGGACAGCGACGAGCAGTACTTC.

The chain combines TRBV5-1 with TRBJ1-4; TRBD1 matches 10 bases. CDR3 length: 14 residues. Trimming removed 5 bases from V and 2 bases from J; junction bases left unmatched: 0. Germline CDR1 reads SGHRS; CDR2 reads YFSETQ. CDR3 DNA: TGCGCCAGCAGGGACAGGGGGACTAATGAAAAACTGTTTTTT. It is translated as CASRDRGTNEKLFF.

This rearrangement joins TRBV11-3 to TRBJ2-1; no clear D gene. Trimming stripped 0 bases from V and 4 bases from J, with 7 bases between. Germline V gives CDR1 SGHNT, CDR2 YENEEA. The CDR3 covers 14 residues. The CDR3 nucleotides read TGTGCCAGCAGCTTAGATGCCGAGTACAATGAGCAGTTCTTC. Translating it yields CASSLDAEYNEQFF.

This clone was seen only once. The V gene is TRBV9, the J gene TRBJ1-2, with TRBD1 matching over 9 bases. With V trimmed by 0 bases and J by 1 base, 7 bases remained unmatched. Germline V CDR1 and CDR2: SGDLS, YYNGEE. The CDR3 has 17 residues. The CDR3 sequence is CASSVGSPTGGNYGYTF. The CDR3 region has the DNA TGTGCCAGCAGCGTAGGCTCTCCGACAGGGGGTAACTATGGCTACACCTTC.

For this clone: This specimen includes other DNA sequences encoding the same CDR3. This chain joins TRBV20-1 and TRBJ1-1; D is unresolved. CDR1 is DFQATT and CDR2 is SNEGSKA in the germline V gene (reference sequence). There are 11 residues in the CDR3. V was pared by 0 bases and J by 5 bases, with 4 bases between. DNA for the CDR3: TGCAGTGCTAGAGATCGGACTGAAGCTTTCTTT. Its translation: CSARDRTEAFF.

The chain carries TRBV27 and TRBJ1-3; the D is unclear. V was pared by 3 bases and J by 2 bases, with 17 bases between. CDR1 is MNHEY, CDR2 SMNVEV, per germline (reference sequence). This CDR3 spans 17 amino acids. The DNA for the CDR3 is TGTGCCAGCAGTTTCTATTTTCCGCCGAGGCCTGGAAACACCATATATTTT. Translation gives CASSFYFPPRPGNTIYF.

This chain joins TRBV18 and TRBJ2-3; a possible D gene is TRBD2 (5 bases). CDR1 is KGHSH and CDR2 is LQKENI in the germline V gene. The CDR3 runs 15 residues. With 3 bases removed from V and 0 bases from J, the gap between germline ends came to 10 bases. Here the CDR3 DNA reads TGTGCCAGCTCACCGGGGAGCCCTAGCACAGATACGCAGTATTTT. It is translated as CASSPGSPSTDTQYF. The variable domain in full, completed from reference TRBV18 and TRBJ2-3, reads NAGVMQNPRHLVRRRGQEARLRCSPMKGHSHVYWYRQLPEEGLKFMVYLQKENIIDESGMPKERFSAEFPKEGPSILRIQQVVRGDSAAYFCASSPGSPSTDTQYFGPGTRLTVL.